The present T cell receptor beta chain was sequenced within a study of regulatory T cells in long-lasting Graves disease. Study findings and constraints: It was in persistent disease that TRBV28, TRBJ1-2 and TRBJ2-5 were favored.

The CDR3 loop spans 15 amino acids. Trimming took 2 bases from V and 5 from J; bases not matched to a gene: 7. At least ten counts were recorded for this clonotype. Antigen specificity is unknown. Specified time point: newly diagnosed GD, antithyroid drugs for less than 3 months. The authors made the TCR library using RNA they extracted from PBMCs. Graves' disease diagnosis used American Thyroid Association guidelines. In building TCR beta libraries, iRepertoire HTBI primers were used together with Arm-PCR of CDR3 regions. TCRdb passed the multiplex PCR reads through MiXCR, listing each CDR3 protein once. The data hold a few hundred thousand distinct CDR3 sequences, with roughly 12% observed a single time. The data also belong to a second study, concerning T cells in Graves' hyperthyroidism and ophthalmopathy.

The chain couples TRBV12-3 or TRBV12-4 to TRBJ2-3, with TRBD2 matching over 7 bases. The clonotype was recovered from a man aged 25-45 years with Graves disease. The specimen comprised peripheral blood mononuclear cells (PBMCs), sampled at new diagnosis, from a patient treated with antithyroid drugs. CDR3: CASSLTGGEGDTQYF. DNA of the CDR3: TGTGCCAGCAGTTTAACGGGAGGAGAAGGAGATACGCAGTATTTT.